One and the same sample provided the 10 T cell receptor beta chains below, sequenced in a study of T cells in women clearing cervical HPV infection (dated by TCRdb to 2017 to 2018). Receptor amplification or capture employed the immunoSEQ multiplex PCR assay. The table was pulled from immuneACCESS by TCRdb, which kept in-frame rearrangements only. Such tables lose some clones; where checked, under half of the loss comes from unresolved V genes, and the rest has no known cause. The table of this sample itemizes roughly 30,000 clones. The ten largest account for about a sixth of the sample. The sample was blood buffy coat. These receptors were taken from a woman aged 18 to 69 with a cervical HPV16 infection that either progressed to CIN3+ or cleared (not recorded which).

Concerning this clone: The read stops 3 residues short of the end of the CDR3; the missing end is completed from the germline J gene. The J gene is TRBJ2-3, the V gene TRBV5-1, with TRBD2 matching 11 bases. The germline V gene encodes CDR1 SGHRS and CDR2 YFSETQ. The ends lost 1 base at V and 1 base at J; junction bases unmatched: 5. This CDR3 has 17 residues. The CDR3 loop reads CASSLSTSGGGTDTQYF. The part of the CDR3 DNA that was read is TGCGCCAGCAGCTTGAGCACTAGCGGGGGTGGCACAGATACG.

Concerning this clone itself: Coverage ceases 3 residues before the CDR3 finishes, and the germline J gene fills in the end. This sequence joins TRBV11-2 and TRBJ2-1, with TRBD2 matching 10 bases. The V gene end was trimmed by 2 bases and the J gene end by 6 bases; junction bases not matched to a gene: 4. The CDR3 sequence is 15 residues long. Germline values: CDR1 SGHAT, CDR2 FQNNGV. The DNA read from the CDR3 is TGTGCCAGCAGCTTAAGGACTAGCGGCTTCAATGAG. Translated: CASSLRTSGFNE. The whole CDR3 protein is CASSLRTSGFNEQFF.

In the case of this clone: From the germline J gene comes the end of the CDR3, since the read stops 3 residues before it. The genes are TRBV2 and TRBJ2-1; no definite D call. Per the germline V gene, CDR1 is SNHLY and CDR2 is FYNNEI. CDR3 length: 12 residues. V was clipped by 6 bases and J by 9 bases, with 12 bases between them. CDR3 DNA (partial): TGTGCCAGCAGGACTCTTCCAGTTGAG. This gives the protein CASRTLPVE. The full CDR3 reads CASRTLPVEQFF.

Regarding this clone: The CDR3 end falls 3 residues outside the read, so it is completed with the germline J gene. J is TRBJ2-3 and V is TRBV14; D unresolved. CDR1 is SGHDN, CDR2 FVKESK, per germline. Trimming took off 0 bases at V and 0 bases at J, with 10 bases between the two ends. The CDR3 consists of 16 residues. The DNA read from the CDR3 is TGTGCCAGCAGCCAAGAGGCTCTCCCTAGCACAGATACG. It codes for CASSQEALPSTDT. The full CDR3 protein reads CASSQEALPSTDTQYF.

Regarding this clone: Sequencing ends 3 residues short of the CDR3 end; the germline J gene provides the rest. V gene TRBV5-1 combines with J gene TRBJ2-7; 9 bases fit TRBD2. The junction had 13 bases not matched to a gene; V was cut back by 3 bases and J by 6 bases. This CDR3 region has 16 residues. Germline V CDR1 and CDR2: SGHRS, YFSETQ. The covered CDR3 bases are TGCGCCAGCAGCTCGTCCACCCTGGCGGGAGGGTCCGAG. This gives the protein CASSSSTLAGGSE. In full, the CDR3 is CASSSSTLAGGSEQYF.

In the case of this clone: Read data end 3 residues before the CDR3 end; the end is taken from the germline J gene. The chain has TRBV6-2 or TRBV6-3 and TRBJ1-2, with D maybe TRBD1 (5 bases). CDR1 is MNHEY and CDR2 is SVGEGT in the germline V gene. The CDR3 loop spans 13 amino acids. The CDR3 is CASSLAGDYDYTF. CDR3 DNA (partial): TGTGCCAGCAGTTTAGCGGGGGACTACGAC.

A word on this clone: The read comes to an end 3 residues before the CDR3 does, leaving the germline J gene to fill in the end. The chain uses TRBV19 and TRBJ1-5; D ambiguous. In germline, CDR1 is LNHDA, CDR2 SQIVND (reference sequence). The germline V and J ends were trimmed by 0 bases and 5 bases, with 5 bases remaining between them. This CDR3 is 13 amino acids long. CDR3 bases read: TGTGCCAGTAGTATAGATCCTGATCAGCCC. Its translation: CASSIDPDQP. The CDR3 as a whole reads CASSIDPDQPQHF.

About this clone itself: The CDR3 extends 3 residues past the end of the read, so its final part is completed from the germline J gene. The genes are TRBV19 and TRBJ1-5; weak D call: TRBD1 (6 bases). This CDR3 has 15 residues. Trimming took off 3 bases at V and 6 bases at J, with 15 bases between the two ends. Germline loops: CDR1 LNHDA, CDR2 SQIVND (reference sequence). The sequenced CDR3 bases are TGTGCCAGTAGTATGGGGGACGGGGGGCCTCAGCCC. It yields the protein CASSMGDGGPQP. The whole CDR3 sequence is CASSMGDGGPQPQHF.

With regard to this clone: The read is 3 residues too short to cover the CDR3 end, so that end is filled in from the germline J gene. The sample has other DNA sequences that encode this CDR3 too. The chain joins TRBV5-1 to TRBJ2-7, with 7 positions matching TRBD1. Unmatched junction bases numbered 10, after V lost 7 bases and J lost 3 bases. The germline V gene has CDR1 SGHRS and CDR2 YFSETQ. CDR3 size: 14 residues. This chain's CDR3 is CASYYGRGHYEQYF. The DNA read from the CDR3 is TGCGCCAGCTATTATGGAAGGGGGCACTACGAG.

Note on this clone: The read is 3 residues too short to cover the CDR3 end, so that end is filled in from the germline J gene. This sample also contains other DNA sequences that code for the same CDR3. V and J are TRBV7-9 and TRBJ1-3, with 7 bases aligning to TRBD1. Germline CDR1 and CDR2: SEHNR and FQNEAQ (reference sequence). This CDR3 is built from 14 residues. Trimming took 3 bases from V and 4 from J; bases not matched to a gene: 3. The CDR3 bases that were read are TGTGCCAGCAGCTTGACAGGGTACGGAAACACC. Protein: CASSLTGYGNT. The whole CDR3 sequence reads CASSLTGYGNTIYF.